These T cell receptor beta chains were read from a single sample in a study of radiotherapy plus CTLA-4 blockade in lung cancer. Clones were read by immunoSEQ multiplex PCR, and TCRdb kept only the in-frame ones, dropping some. Here the sample spans some 62,000 clones, 60% to 80% being singletons. This material consisted of peripheral blood, taken from a patient treated with radiotherapy plus ipilimumab. Every receptor here comes from a human donor with non-small cell lung cancer who had a complete response to radiotherapy plus ipilimumab. CDR3s include the opening cysteine and the closing phenylalanine or tryptophan. The order of the fields is clone size, V gene, D gene, J gene, CDR3 DNA, CDR3 protein. The D gene is left open where the match is weak. Clone size is shown for a subset of rows, as once, few, many or a class of expanded clone.

size: NA; V: TRBV15; D: NA; J: TRBJ1-1; DNA: TGTGCCACCAGCAGAGATCGGGGCGGGGTGGGTGACACTGAAGCTTTCTTT; CDR3: CATSRDRGGVGDTEAFF
size: NA; V: TRBV10-1; D: TRBD1; J: TRBJ2-2; DNA: TGCGCCAGCAGTGAGGGGACAGGGGACATCGGGGAGCTGTTTTTT; CDR3: CASSEGTGDIGELFF
size: NA; V: TRBV18; D: NA; J: TRBJ1-2; DNA: TGTGCCAGCTCACCCGAGACAAACTATGGCTACACCTTC; CDR3: CASSPETNYGYTF
size: few; V: TRBV19; D: TRBD2; J: TRBJ2-1; DNA: TGTGCCAGTAGTTTAGGGACTAGCGGGCAGGACAATGAGCAGTTCTTC; CDR3: CASSLGTSGQDNEQFF
size: NA; V: TRBV2; D: NA; J: TRBJ1-2; DNA: TGTGCCAGCACCCTAGGGGTGGCATCAGGCTATGGCTACACCTTC; CDR3: CASTLGVASGYGYTF
size: NA; V: TRBV7-9; D: TRBD1; J: TRBJ1-1; DNA: TGTGCCAGCAGCTCTGTTTGGACAGGGGGCCCGAACACTGAAGCTTTCTTT; CDR3: CASSSVWTGGPNTEAFF
size: NA; V: TRBV2; D: NA; J: TRBJ1-6; DNA: TGTGCCAGCAGCGATGACAGAAGCTCCTATAATTCACCCCTCCACTTT; CDR3: CASSDDRSSYNSPLHF
size: few; V: TRBV5-4; D: NA; J: TRBJ1-1; DNA: TGTGCCAGCAGCTTGGAACCTAACACTGAAGCTTTCTTT; CDR3: CASSLEPNTEAFF
size: NA; V: TRBV5-8; D: TRBD2; J: TRBJ2-5; DNA: TGTGCCAGCAGCAATACCGGGACTAGCGGGAGTGAGACCCAGTACTTC; CDR3: CASSNTGTSGSETQYF
size: NA; V: TRBV7-2; D: TRBD2; J: TRBJ2-1; DNA: TGTGCCAGCAGCTTATGGGTTCGGCCAGCGGGGGGCGATGAGCAGTTCTTC; CDR3: CASSLWVRPAGGDEQFF
size: NA; V: TRBV2; D: NA; J: TRBJ2-5; DNA: TGTGCCAGCAAAGCGACTAGTGCAGAGGCAGAGACCCAGTACTTC; CDR3: CASKATSAEAETQYF
size: NA; V: TRBV6-5; D: NA; J: TRBJ2-1; DNA: TGTGCCAGCAGTTACAGGAGGGGGTCCTACAATGAGCAGTTCTTC; CDR3: CASSYRRGSYNEQFF
size: few; V: TRBV18; D: NA; J: TRBJ1-4; DNA: TGTGCCAGCTCATCGGCCTCGGGCGGCAGGGGTGAAAAACTGTTTTTT; CDR3: CASSSASGGRGEKLFF
size: NA; V: TRBV7-9; D: NA; J: TRBJ2-4; DNA: TGTGCCAGCAGCTTGGCAGGGACCCTGGACATTCAGTACTTC; CDR3: CASSLAGTLDIQYF
size: NA; V: TRBV30; D: TRBD1; J: TRBJ2-2; DNA: TGTGCCTGCCCCCGGGGGACAGGGAACACCGGGGAGCTGTTTTTT; CDR3: CACPRGTGNTGELFF
size: few; V: TRBV19; D: TRBD1; J: TRBJ2-7; DNA: TGTGCCAGTAGATCATCCAGGGGGACAGGGTCCTACGAGCAGTACTTC; CDR3: CASRSSRGTGSYEQYF
size: once; V: TRBV5-1; D: TRBD1; J: TRBJ1-1; DNA: TGCGCCAGCAGCCGACCAGAGGGGGCGAACACTGAAGCTTTCTTT; CDR3: CASSRPEGANTEAFF
size: NA; V: TRBV11-3; D: TRBD2; J: TRBJ2-1; DNA: TGTGCCAGCAGCTCAGGGACTAGCGGGAGGCCTCTCTCCTACAATGAGCAGTTCTTC; CDR3: CASSSGTSGRPLSYNEQFF
size: NA; V: TRBV7-2; D: NA; J: TRBJ1-5; DNA: TGTGCCAGCAGCTTGCTAACCGGAACAGCTAGCAATCAGCCCCAGCATTTT; CDR3: CASSLLTGTASNQPQHF
size: NA; V: TRBV29-1; D: NA; J: TRBJ2-1; DNA: TGCAGCGTTGATAGATCCCGGACGGCCAATGAGCAGTTCTTC; CDR3: CSVDRSRTANEQFF
size: few; V: TRBV5-5; D: NA; J: TRBJ1-2; DNA: TGTGCCAGCAGCTTGGGCGGACAGCAACGGTATGGCTACACCTTC; CDR3: CASSLGGQQRYGYTF
size: once; V: TRBV11-2; D: NA; J: TRBJ2-7; DNA: TGTGCCAGCAGCTTAGCGCAGGGGTTCCCCTACGAGCGGTACTTC; CDR3: CASSLAQGFPYERYF
size: NA; V: TRBV15; D: NA; J: TRBJ2-5; DNA: TGTGCCACTTCAAGATCAGAGACCCAGTACTTC; CDR3: CATSRSETQYF
size: NA; V: TRBV9; D: NA; J: TRBJ2-3; DNA: TGTGCCAGCAGCGTAGCCCCCAGGAACACAGATACGCAGTATTTT; CDR3: CASSVAPRNTDTQYF
size: NA; V: TRBV5-7; D: NA; J: TRBJ1-6; DNA: TGTGCCAGCAACTACCTAAATTCACCCCTCCACTTT; CDR3: CASNYLNSPLHF
size: few; V: TRBV19; D: TRBD1; J: TRBJ1-1; DNA: TGTGCCAGTAGTAAGGGACAGGGGGCTTGGACTGAAGCTTTCTTT; CDR3: CASSKGQGAWTEAFF
size: few; V: TRBV6-5; D: NA; J: TRBJ1-2; DNA: TGTGCCAGCAGTTACTCGGGGAGCTATGGCTACACCTTC; CDR3: CASSYSGSYGYTF
size: NA; V: TRBV18; D: NA; J: TRBJ1-4; DNA: TGTGCCAGCTCACCAGGCAGGGCGGGAACGAATGAAAAACTGTTTTTT; CDR3: CASSPGRAGTNEKLFF
size: once; V: TRBV29-1; D: TRBD1; J: TRBJ1-4; DNA: TGCAGCGGACAGGGTGGAGAAAAACTGTTTTTT; CDR3: CSGQGGEKLFF
size: NA; V: TRBV9; D: NA; J: TRBJ2-1; DNA: TGTGCCAGCAGCGTAGCTATTGGGGGATACAATGAGCAGTTCTTC; CDR3: CASSVAIGGYNEQFF
size: NA; V: TRBV7-2; D: NA; J: TRBJ1-6; DNA: TGTGCCAGCAGCTTAGCCAAACTCAATAATTCACCCCTCCACTTT; CDR3: CASSLAKLNNSPLHF
size: NA; V: TRBV19; D: NA; J: TRBJ1-3; DNA: TGTGCCAGTAGGCCCAGCATGTCTGGAAACACCATATATTTT; CDR3: CASRPSMSGNTIYF
size: NA; V: TRBV19; D: NA; J: TRBJ1-1; DNA: TGTGCCAGTAGTATGGGGCGGCGGCAGAACACTGAAGCTTTCTTT; CDR3: CASSMGRRQNTEAFF